Detailed here is one T cell receptor (beta chain). The data originate from a study of blood T cell repertoires in COVID-19. As for the study in general: Nucleic acid was either cDNA or gDNA, and it came from T cells, B-cell-depleted T cells, or PBMCs.

Authors' processing steps: Quantification of nucleated cells was approximated via reference gene primer amplification. The method was immunoSEQ multiplex PCR; TCRdb's version includes in-frame clones alone and lacks a portion of them. Clone size and V and J calls were adopted from that table, with D and trimming inferred from the DNA. The data hold 300,000 or so clones, with 80% to 90% observed a single time. Sample: peripheral blood. This TCR was sampled from a woman in her thirties or forties with acute or convalescent COVID-19.

In DNA form, the CDR3 reads TGTGCCATTTGGGACAGGGGAACTGAAGCTTTCTTT. Its protein product is CAIWDRGTEAFF. The V and J genes are TRBV10-3 and TRBJ1-1, with 10 bases fitting TRBD1. V lost 9 bases and J lost 5; bases outside the gene matches: 3. From germline, CDR1 is ENHRY and CDR2 SYGVKD. This CDR3 is built from 12 residues.